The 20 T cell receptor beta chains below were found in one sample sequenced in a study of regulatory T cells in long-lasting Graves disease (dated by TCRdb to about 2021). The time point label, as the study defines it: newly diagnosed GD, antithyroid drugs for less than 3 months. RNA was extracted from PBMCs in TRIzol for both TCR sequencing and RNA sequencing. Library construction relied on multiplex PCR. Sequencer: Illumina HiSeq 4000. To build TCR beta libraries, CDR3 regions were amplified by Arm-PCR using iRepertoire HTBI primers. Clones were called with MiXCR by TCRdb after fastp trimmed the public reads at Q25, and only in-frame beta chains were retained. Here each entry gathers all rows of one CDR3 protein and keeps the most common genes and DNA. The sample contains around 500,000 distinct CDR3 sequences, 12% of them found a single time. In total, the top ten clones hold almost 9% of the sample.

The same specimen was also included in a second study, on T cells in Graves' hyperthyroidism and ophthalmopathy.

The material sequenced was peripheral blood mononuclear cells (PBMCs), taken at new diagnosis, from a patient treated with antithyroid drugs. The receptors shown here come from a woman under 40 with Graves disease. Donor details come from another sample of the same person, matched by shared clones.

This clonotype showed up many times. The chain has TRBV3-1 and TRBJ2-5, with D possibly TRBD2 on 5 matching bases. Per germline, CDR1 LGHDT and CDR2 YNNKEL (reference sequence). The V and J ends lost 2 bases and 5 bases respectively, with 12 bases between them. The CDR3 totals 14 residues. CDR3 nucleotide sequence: TGTGCCAGCAGCCAATTTTGGCTAGCCGAGACCCAGTACTTC. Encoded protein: CASSQFWLAETQYF.

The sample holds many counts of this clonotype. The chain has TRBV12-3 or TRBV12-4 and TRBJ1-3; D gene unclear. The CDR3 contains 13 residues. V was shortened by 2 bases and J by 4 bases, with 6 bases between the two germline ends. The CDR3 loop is CASSLYGGNTIYF. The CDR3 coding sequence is TGTGCCAGCAGTTTATACGGGGGAAACACCATATATTTT.

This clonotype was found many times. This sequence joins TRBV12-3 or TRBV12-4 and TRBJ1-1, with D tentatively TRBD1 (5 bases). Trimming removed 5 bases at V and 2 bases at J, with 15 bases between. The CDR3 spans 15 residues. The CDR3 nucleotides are TGTGCCAGCAGTCTGTGGCCGGGACTAAACACTGAAGCTTTCTTT. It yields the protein CASSLWPGLNTEAFF.

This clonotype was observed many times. The CDR3 bases are TGTGCCAGCAGTCGGGAAGGGGCCCGAAGGGCTGAAGCTTTCTTT. Protein sequence: CASSREGARRAEAFF. The chain combines TRBV2 with TRBJ1-1, with TRBD1 as a possible D gene (5 bases). V was cut by 5 bases and J by 6 bases, with 19 bases left in between. Germline-derived CDR1 and CDR2 are SNHLY and FYNNEI. This CDR3 contains 15 residues.

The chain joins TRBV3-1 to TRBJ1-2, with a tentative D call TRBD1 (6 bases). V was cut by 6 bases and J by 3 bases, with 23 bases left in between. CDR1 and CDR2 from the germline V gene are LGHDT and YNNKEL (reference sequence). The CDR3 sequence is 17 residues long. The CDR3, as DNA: TGTGCCAGCAGTCTGGGTTTGAGGGGGGCCCTCCACTATGGCTACACCTTC. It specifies CASSLGLRGALHYGYTF.

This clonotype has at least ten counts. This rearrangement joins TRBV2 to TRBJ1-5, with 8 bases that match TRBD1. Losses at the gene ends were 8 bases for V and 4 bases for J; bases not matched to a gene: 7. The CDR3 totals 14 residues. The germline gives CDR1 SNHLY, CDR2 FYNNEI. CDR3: CASRSWTGNQPQHF. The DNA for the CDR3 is TGTGCCAGCCGCTCATGGACAGGGAATCAGCCCCAGCATTTT.

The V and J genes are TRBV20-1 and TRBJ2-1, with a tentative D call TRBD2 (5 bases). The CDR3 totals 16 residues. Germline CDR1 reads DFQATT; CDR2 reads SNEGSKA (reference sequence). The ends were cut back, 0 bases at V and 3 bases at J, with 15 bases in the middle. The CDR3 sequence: CSARDERSPGYNEQFF. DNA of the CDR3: TGCAGTGCTAGAGACGAGCGGAGTCCCGGCTACAATGAGCAGTTCTTC.

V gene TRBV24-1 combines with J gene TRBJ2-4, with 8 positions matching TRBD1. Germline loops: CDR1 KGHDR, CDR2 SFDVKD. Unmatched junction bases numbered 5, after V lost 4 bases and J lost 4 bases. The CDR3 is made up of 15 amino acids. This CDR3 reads CATSEPTGAKNIQYF. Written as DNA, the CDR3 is TGTGCCACCAGTGAGCCGACAGGGGCGAAAAACATTCAGTACTTC.

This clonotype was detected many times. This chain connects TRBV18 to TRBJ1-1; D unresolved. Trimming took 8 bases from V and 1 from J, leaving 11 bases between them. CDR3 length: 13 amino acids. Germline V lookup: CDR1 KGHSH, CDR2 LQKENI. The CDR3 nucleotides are TGTGCCAGCACCGGACGGACGAACACTGAAGCTTTCTTT. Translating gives CASTGRTNTEAFF. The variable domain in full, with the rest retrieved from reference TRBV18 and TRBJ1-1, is NAGVMQNPRHLVRRRGQEARLRCSPMKGHSHVYWYRQLPEEGLKFMVYLQKENIIDESGMPKERFSAEFPKEGPSILRIQQVVRGDSAAYFCASTGRTNTEAFFGQGTRLTVV.

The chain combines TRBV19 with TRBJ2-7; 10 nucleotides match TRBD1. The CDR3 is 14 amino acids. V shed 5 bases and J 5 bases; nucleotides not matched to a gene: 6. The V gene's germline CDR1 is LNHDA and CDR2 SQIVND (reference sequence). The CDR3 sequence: CASSFRDRGHEQYF. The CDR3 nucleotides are TGTGCCAGTAGTTTCCGGGACAGGGGCCACGAGCAGTACTTC.

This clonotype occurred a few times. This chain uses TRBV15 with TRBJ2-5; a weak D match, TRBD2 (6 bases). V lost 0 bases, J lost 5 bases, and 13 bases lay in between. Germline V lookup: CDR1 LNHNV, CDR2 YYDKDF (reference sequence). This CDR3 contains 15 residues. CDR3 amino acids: CATSRDRGKWETQYF. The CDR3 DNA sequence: TGTGCCACCAGCAGAGATCGGGGGAAGTGGGAGACCCAGTACTTC.

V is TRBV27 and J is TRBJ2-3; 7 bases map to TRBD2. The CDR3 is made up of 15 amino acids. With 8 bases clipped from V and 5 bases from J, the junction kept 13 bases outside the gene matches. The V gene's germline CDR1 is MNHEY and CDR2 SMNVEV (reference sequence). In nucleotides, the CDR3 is TGTGCCAGCCGCCACGGGAAGCGGGACGAAGATACGCAGTATTTT. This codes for CASRHGKRDEDTQYF.

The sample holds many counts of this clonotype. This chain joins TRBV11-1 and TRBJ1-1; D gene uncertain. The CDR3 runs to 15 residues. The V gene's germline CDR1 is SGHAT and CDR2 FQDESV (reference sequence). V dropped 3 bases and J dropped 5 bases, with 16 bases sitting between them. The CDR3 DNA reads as TGTGCCAGCAGCTTGTCCCGGGTAGGTGGGACTGAAGCTTTCTTT. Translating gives CASSLSRVGGTEAFF.

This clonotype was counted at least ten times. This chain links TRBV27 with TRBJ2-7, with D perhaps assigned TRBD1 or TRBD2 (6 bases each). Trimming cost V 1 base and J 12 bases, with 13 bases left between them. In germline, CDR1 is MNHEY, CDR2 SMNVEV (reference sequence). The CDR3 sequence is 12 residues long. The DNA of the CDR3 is TGTGCCAGCAGTTTATTAGGGGGGCGACCGTACTTC. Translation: CASSLLGGRPYF.

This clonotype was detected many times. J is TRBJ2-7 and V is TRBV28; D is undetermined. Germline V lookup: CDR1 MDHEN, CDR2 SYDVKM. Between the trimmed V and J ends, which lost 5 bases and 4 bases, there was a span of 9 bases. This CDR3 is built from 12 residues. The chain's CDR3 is CASSKKGYEQYF. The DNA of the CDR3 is TGTGCCAGCAGTAAAAAAGGTTACGAGCAGTACTTC.

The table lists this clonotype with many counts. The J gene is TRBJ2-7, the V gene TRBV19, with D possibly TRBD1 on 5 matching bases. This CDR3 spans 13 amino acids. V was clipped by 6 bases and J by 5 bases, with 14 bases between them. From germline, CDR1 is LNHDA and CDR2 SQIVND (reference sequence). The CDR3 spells CASSPQGQHEQYF. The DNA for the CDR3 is TGTGCCAGTAGCCCGCAGGGTCAGCACGAGCAGTACTTC.

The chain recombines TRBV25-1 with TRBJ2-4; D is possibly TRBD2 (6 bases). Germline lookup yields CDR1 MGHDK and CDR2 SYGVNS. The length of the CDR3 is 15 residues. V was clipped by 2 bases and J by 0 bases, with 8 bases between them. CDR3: CASSEGGLAKNIQYF. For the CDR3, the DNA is TGTGCCAGCAGTGAAGGGGGACTAGCCAAAAACATTCAGTACTTC.

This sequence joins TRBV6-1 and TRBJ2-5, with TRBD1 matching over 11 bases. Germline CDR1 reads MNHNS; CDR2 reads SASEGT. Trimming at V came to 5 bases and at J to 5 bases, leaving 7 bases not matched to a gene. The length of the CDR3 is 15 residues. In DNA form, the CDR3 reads TGTGCCAGCAGTAAGGGACAGGGGGTCGGGGAGACCCAGTACTTC. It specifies CASSKGQGVGETQYF.

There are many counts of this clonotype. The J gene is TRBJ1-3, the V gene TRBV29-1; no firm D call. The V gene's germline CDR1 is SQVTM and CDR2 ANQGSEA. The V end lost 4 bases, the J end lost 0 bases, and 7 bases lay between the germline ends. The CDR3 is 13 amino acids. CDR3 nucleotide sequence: TGCAGCGTTGGACCCCGCTCTGGAAACACCATATATTTT. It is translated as CSVGPRSGNTIYF.

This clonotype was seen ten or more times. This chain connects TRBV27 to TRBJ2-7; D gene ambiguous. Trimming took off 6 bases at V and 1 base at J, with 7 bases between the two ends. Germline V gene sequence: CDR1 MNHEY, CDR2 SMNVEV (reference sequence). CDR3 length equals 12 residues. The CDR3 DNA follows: TGTGCCAGCAGGGGCATGTCCTACGAGCAGTACTTC. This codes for CASRGMSYEQYF.